This TCR beta chain was observed in a study of cytomegalovirus exposure and HLA in healthy donors. The PCR contained 60 Vbeta and 13 Jbeta primers. Sequencing was performed with immunoSEQ multiplex PCR; in TCRdb, only in-frame clones are kept and a portion is missing. The table has about 140,000 clones, around 66% seen once. Sequenced: PBMCs. The clonotype comes from a woman aged 60-70 years in good health and CMV-seronegative.

CDR3 DNA: TGTGCCAGTAGTATCCTGACTAGCGGGGTATCCTACAATGAGCAGTTCTTC. Amino acids: CASSILTSGVSYNEQFF. The rearrangement joins TRBV19 to TRBJ2-1; TRBD2 matches 11 bases. CDR3 length: 17 residues. Trimming took 3 bases from V and 1 from J; bases not matched to a gene: 5. CDR1 LNHDA and CDR2 SQIVND come from the germline V gene (reference sequence).